This T cell receptor (beta chain) was obtained from a study of molecular identifiers for immune sequencing clone quantification. The V and J ends lost 5 bases and 1 base respectively, with 8 bases between them. CDR1 and CDR2 from the germline V gene are MGHRA and YSYEKL. CDR3 length: 14 amino acids. TCRdb re-called the PCR reads through MiXCR, storing one row per CDR3 protein. The sample comprises 88,000 or so distinct CDR3 sequences, around 20% of which are singletons, and approximately 1.1% rests with the top ten. This clonotype was counted a few times. The antigen remains undetermined. Study outcomes and limitations: Clones that exceeded 20 RNA copies held over 99% of effector molecules, yet under 1% in naive cells.

The sample was naive CD8+ T cells from blood, with Jurkat cell RNA spiked in. Subset denoted: FACS-sorted CD8+CD4-CCR7+CD45RA+ naive T cells. The rearrangement uses TRBV4-1 and TRBJ2-2; D possibly corresponds to TRBD1 (5 bases). This sequence was found in a human donor in good health. Some libraries in this study had Jurkat cell RNA spiked in. The CDR3 loop is CASSITGNTGELFF. In nucleotides, the CDR3 is TGCGCCAGCAGCATCACAGGGAACACCGGGGAGCTGTTTTTT.